This T cell receptor (beta chain) was identified during a study of beta chain features in type 1 diabetes. This clone was seen only a few times. The sample holds other DNA sequences that translate to the same CDR3. CDR3 length equals 11 residues. Germline CDR1 reads SGHAT; CDR2 reads FQNNGV. V dropped 0 bases and J dropped 4 bases, with 1 base sitting between them. Expressed TCRB transcripts were sequenced after all isolated RNA was converted to cDNA. Sequencing was performed with immunoSEQ multiplex PCR; in TCRdb, only in-frame clones are kept and a portion is missing. The table lists 400,000 to 550,000 clones, about 10% of them singletons.

The V and J genes are TRBV11-2 and TRBJ2-7; D gene uncertain. The sequenced material came from naive CD4+ T cells from blood. The receptor was isolated from a woman aged 18-29 years in good health. The CDR3 reads CASSLDYEQYF. CDR3 nucleotide sequence: TGTGCCAGCAGCTTAGATTACGAGCAGTACTTC.